Following are 25 T cell receptor beta chains from one sample sequenced in a study of blood T cell repertoires in COVID-19. Libraries were prepared by immunoSEQ multiplex PCR; TCRdb keeps only in-frame clonotypes and omits some of them. The repertoire includes approximately 150,000 clones, roughly 79% of them detected once, and more than 8% sits in the top ten. The sequenced sample was peripheral blood. All receptors derive from a human donor in a cohort sampled during active COVID-19.

CDR3 sequence reads: CATSSGLAGGFTDTQYF. For the CDR3, the DNA is TGTGCCACCAGCAGCGGACTAGCGGGAGGATTCACAGATACGCAGTATTTT. J is TRBJ2-3 and V is TRBV15; TRBD2 agrees at 14 bases. The CDR3 runs to 17 residues. J lost 2 bases, V lost 3 bases, and 4 bases had no gene match. Germline V gene data show CDR1 as LNHNV and CDR2 as YYDKDF (reference sequence).

This chain connects TRBV6-5 to TRBJ2-4, with 8 bases lining up with TRBD1. Germline lookup yields CDR1 MNHEY and CDR2 SVGAGI. J was trimmed by 7 bases and V by 7 bases; bases with no gene match: 9. The CDR3 length is 14 residues. The CDR3 DNA follows: TGTGCCAGCACCGAGGACAGGGTGAGGAACATTCAGTACTTC. Translated, it gives CASTEDRVRNIQYF.

This chain joins TRBV9 and TRBJ2-5, with 12 bases that match TRBD2. The CDR3 spans 16 residues. Per the germline V gene, CDR1 is SGDLS and CDR2 is YYNGEE. The J segment lost 4 bases and the V segment lost 0 bases, leaving 4 bases of the junction unmatched. CDR3 coding DNA: TGTGCCAGCAGCGTAGGGTTACTAGCGGGAGGAGAGACCCAGTACTTC. It specifies CASSVGLLAGGETQYF.

The chain recombines TRBV4-2 with TRBJ2-5; 11 bases are a match to TRBD2. J was trimmed by 2 bases and V by 0 bases; bases with no gene match: 5. Germline assignment: CDR1 LGHNA and CDR2 YNFKEQ. This CDR3 is built from 17 residues. The chain's CDR3 is CASSQDPLAGGQETQYF. In DNA form, the CDR3 reads TGTGCCAGCAGCCAAGATCCCCTAGCGGGAGGTCAAGAGACCCAGTACTTC.

J is TRBJ2-1 and V is TRBV7-2; 11 positions match TRBD2. Trimming took 2 bases from V and 9 from J; bases not matched to a gene: 3. The CDR3 has 14 amino acids. Germline V gene data show CDR1 as SGHTA and CDR2 as FQGNSA. In nucleotides, the CDR3 is TGTGCCAGCAGCTTAACTAGCGGGAGTATTGAGCAGTTCTTC. This encodes CASSLTSGSIEQFF.

J is TRBJ2-1 and V is TRBV24-1, with D perhaps TRBD1 (7 bases). Germline V lookup: CDR1 KGHDR, CDR2 SFDVKD. The germline V and J ends were trimmed by 2 bases and 8 bases, with 15 bases remaining between them. The CDR3 is 15 amino acids. CDR3 in amino acids: CATSDSPTGEDEQFF. CDR3 nucleotides: TGTGCCACCAGTGATTCCCCTACAGGGGAGGATGAGCAGTTCTTC.

The gene calls are TRBV7-2 and TRBJ1-4; D gene uncertain. CDR3 length: 17 amino acids. The germline gives CDR1 SGHTA, CDR2 FQGNSA. V was cut by 5 bases and J by 0 bases, with 16 bases left in between. The CDR3 loop is CASSPRSVRATNEKLFF. The CDR3 nucleotides read TGTGCCAGCAGCCCTAGATCGGTGCGTGCAACTAATGAAAAACTGTTTTTT.

This rearrangement joins TRBV2 to TRBJ1-3; 9 bases are shared with TRBD1. J gave up 4 bases and V 2 bases, and 3 bases lay outside the gene matches. Germline CDR1 SNHLY, CDR2 FYNNEI. The CDR3 spans 15 residues. CDR3 amino acids: CASSETGGLGNTIYF. The CDR3 DNA follows: TGTGCCAGCAGTGAAACAGGGGGCCTCGGAAACACCATATATTTT.

The chain employs TRBV5-1 and TRBJ2-7, with D perhaps matching TRBD2 (5 bases). CDR1 is SGHRS and CDR2 is YFSETQ in the germline V gene. The CDR3 loop spans 15 amino acids. Trimming left V 0 bases short and J 3 bases short, with 13 bases between. In DNA form, the CDR3 reads TGCGCCAGCAGCTTGGGTGGGAGCGACATCTACGAGCAGTACTTC. Residues: CASSLGGSDIYEQYF. The whole variable domain, remainder taken from reference TRBV5-1 and TRBJ2-7, is KAGVTQTPRYLIKTRGQQVTLSCSPISGHRSVSWYQQTPGQGLQFLFEYFSETQRNKGNFPGRFSGRQFSNSRSEMNVSTLELGDSALYLCASSLGGSDIYEQYFGPGTRLTVT.

The V and J genes are TRBV18 and TRBJ1-4, with no clear D. The length of the CDR3 is 14 residues. The V end was cut by 8 bases, the J end by 8 bases, with 18 bases between. Germline values: CDR1 KGHSH, CDR2 LQKENI. Here the CDR3 DNA reads TGTGCCAGCACCATCAGCGCTGCAAGCGAAAAACTGTTTTTT. Translated, it gives CASTISAASEKLFF.

The chain is built from TRBV28 and TRBJ2-1; 9 positions match TRBD1. The CDR3 has 15 residues. The J segment lost 0 bases and the V segment lost 11 bases, leaving 8 bases of the junction unmatched. In germline, CDR1 is MDHEN, CDR2 SYDVKM. The CDR3 loop is CAARDRVRSYNEQFF. DNA of the CDR3: TGTGCCGCTAGGGACAGGGTCCGCTCCTACAATGAGCAGTTCTTC.

Written as DNA, the CDR3 is TGTGCCAGCGGCCTGAACACTGAAGCTTTCTTT. The encoded protein is CASGLNTEAFF. The chain carries TRBV7-2 and TRBJ1-1; D is unresolved. Trimming removed 8 bases at V and 0 bases at J, with 4 bases between. Germline CDR1 and CDR2: SGHTA and FQGNSA. The CDR3 loop spans 11 amino acids.

The V and J genes are TRBV29-1 and TRBJ1-1; 8 bases match TRBD1. CDR1 and CDR2 (germline): SQVTM, ANQGSEA. This CDR3 comprises 13 residues. Trimming removed 6 bases from V and 8 bases from J; junction bases left unmatched: 11. The chain's CDR3 is CSVARTGQIEAFF. The CDR3 DNA sequence: TGCAGCGTAGCGAGGACAGGGCAGATCGAAGCTTTCTTT.

This clone was picked up a small number of times. V usage is TRBV3-1 (or the pseudogene TRBV3-2) and J usage is TRBJ2-7, with a weak D call TRBD1 (5 bases). The CDR3 is 12 residues long. In germline, CDR1 is LGHDT, CDR2 YNNKEL (reference sequence). V gave up 5 bases and J gave up 7 bases, with 12 bases separating them. CDR3 sequence: CASSDGAREQYF. The CDR3 DNA reads as TGTGCCAGCAGCGATGGGGCGAGAGAGCAGTACTTC.

The rearrangement links TRBV29-1 to TRBJ2-6; D is possibly TRBD2 (7 bases). Looked up from germline, CDR1 is SQVTM and CDR2 is ANQGSEA. Trimming removed 4 bases from V and 3 bases from J, with 10 bases in between. There are 14 residues in the CDR3. The CDR3 here is CSVGGGGGANVLTF. In nucleotides, the CDR3 is TGCAGCGTTGGCGGGGGCGGTGGGGCCAACGTCCTGACTTTC.

This clone was seen only a few times. CDR3 nucleotide sequence: TGCGCCAGCAGCTTGGAGGGGACAGAAGACTACGAGCAGTACTTC. Amino acids: CASSLEGTEDYEQYF. This chain connects TRBV5-1 to TRBJ2-7; TRBD1 aligns across 7 bases. The V gene's germline CDR1 is SGHRS and CDR2 YFSETQ. The CDR3 extends over 15 amino acids. The junction had 6 bases not matched to a gene; V was cut back by 0 bases and J by 3 bases.

The chain recombines TRBV5-4 with TRBJ2-5, with a weak D call TRBD2 (6 bases). CDR3 size: 15 residues. From germline, CDR1 is SGHNT and CDR2 YYREEE (reference sequence). V shed 5 bases and J shed 2 bases, with 16 bases lying between them. The CDR3 DNA is TGTGCCAGCAGTAGTACGGGGGTCGGACAAGAGACCCAGTACTTC. This encodes CASSSTGVGQETQYF.

The J gene is TRBJ1-2, the V gene TRBV3-1 (or the pseudogene TRBV3-2); 8 positions agree with TRBD1. CDR1 is LGHDT, CDR2 YNNKEL, per germline (reference sequence). Germline trimming cut 1 base from V and 4 bases from J; bases unmatched to any gene: 8. The CDR3 is made up of 16 amino acids. The CDR3 is CASSQVQDRVTYGYTF. In nucleotides, the CDR3 is TGTGCCAGCAGCCAAGTGCAGGACAGGGTCACCTATGGCTACACCTTC.

Regarding this clone: This same CDR3 is encoded by further DNA sequences in the sample. The rearrangement joins TRBV19 to TRBJ2-7; 9 bases map to TRBD1. Germline V gene lookup returns CDR1 LNHDA and CDR2 SQIVND (reference sequence). Trimming took 3 bases from V and 2 from J; bases not matched to a gene: 2. The CDR3 runs to 14 residues. The CDR3 sequence is CASSIGTGPYEQYF. Written as DNA, the CDR3 is TGTGCCAGTAGTATTGGGACAGGGCCCTACGAGCAGTACTTC.

This chain joins TRBV11-2 and TRBJ2-5; 7 bases fit TRBD2. CDR1 and CDR2 (germline): SGHAT, FQNNGV. The length of the CDR3 is 14 residues. V was clipped by 4 bases and J by 2 bases; unmatched bases: 4. The CDR3 is CASSWGTIQETQYF. CDR3 DNA sequence: TGTGCCAGCAGCTGGGGGACTATACAAGAGACCCAGTACTTC.

This clone was detected only a few times. The sample has other DNA sequences that encode this CDR3 too. The chain carries TRBV7-9 and TRBJ2-5; D is possibly TRBD1 (6 bases). Between the trimmed V and J ends, which lost 3 bases and 1 base, there was a span of 12 bases. The CDR3 runs to 15 residues. CDR1 and CDR2 (germline): SEHNR, FQNEAQ (reference sequence). CDR3 bases: TGTGCCAGCAGCTTCCAACAGGGCCCCCAAGAGACCCAGTACTTC. It encodes CASSFQQGPQETQYF. Full variable domain (outside the CDR3, taken from reference TRBV7-9 and TRBJ2-5): DTGVSQNPRHKITKRGQNVTFRCDPISEHNRLYWYRQTLGQGPEFLTYFQNEAQLEKSRLLSDRFSAERPKGSFSTLEIQRTEQGDSAMYLCASSFQQGPQETQYFGPGTRLLVL.

This clone has a handful of counts. The genes are TRBV12-3 or TRBV12-4 and TRBJ1-1; no reliable D call. V lost 2 bases, J lost 11 bases, and 6 bases lay in between. The CDR3 length is 10 residues. The CDR3 spells CASSLTQAFF. The CDR3 nucleotides are TGTGCCAGCAGTTTAACCCAGGCTTTCTTT.

The count of this clone is one. The rearrangement links TRBV14 to TRBJ2-5, with TRBD1 as a possible D gene (5 bases). Germline V gives CDR1 SGHDN, CDR2 FVKESK. The CDR3 extends over 16 amino acids. Trimming took off 0 bases at V and 1 base at J, with 12 bases between the two ends. The CDR3 DNA is TGTGCCAGCAGCCAAGACCTGGGGCACACCCAAGAGACCCAGTACTTC. Translating gives CASSQDLGHTQETQYF.

V gene TRBV6-5 combines with J gene TRBJ1-5; 9 bases map to TRBD1. Looked up from germline, CDR1 is MNHEY and CDR2 is SVGAGI. Losses at the gene ends were 4 bases for V and 6 bases for J; bases not matched to a gene: 7. This CDR3 is 15 amino acids long. The CDR3 DNA reads as TGTGCCAGCAGTTCCGGGACAGGGTCGGTTCAGCCCCAGCATTTT. Its protein is CASSSGTGSVQPQHF.

V usage is TRBV18 and J usage is TRBJ2-5, with TRBD1 matching over 9 bases. The CDR3 is 16 residues long. The germline V gene has CDR1 KGHSH and CDR2 LQKENI. The trim removed 0 bases at V and 7 bases at J, leaving 9 bases unmatched. DNA of the CDR3: TGTGCCAGCTCACCACCGTCGGACAGGGGCGGATCGACCCAGTACTTC. This encodes CASSPPSDRGGSTQYF.